This is a list of T cell receptor beta chains from one sample in a study of PD-L1 blockade in urothelial cancer. Some clones are missing from TCRdb's copy, which holds only in-frame ones; the method was immunoSEQ multiplex PCR. The sample lists more than 75,000 clones; roughly 84% were seen once. The material was PBMCs, obtained around atezolizumab (anti-PD-L1) treatment. These TCRs come from a man aged 55 to 70 with urothelial cancer. Each CDR3 is given with its conserved first and last residue. A D gene is named only where the DNA matches it firmly. The listing skips clone size in some rows; elsewhere it reads once, few, many or a size class.

V gene	D gene	clone size	J gene	CDR3 protein	CDR3 DNA
TRBV5-8	-	few	TRBJ1-6	CATRQLNNSPLHF	TGTGCCACCCGACAGCTAAATAATTCACCCCTCCACTTT
TRBV6-1	-	medium-sized	TRBJ1-5	CASSEHTEINQPQHF	TGTGCCAGCAGTGAACATACAGAAATCAATCAGCCCCAGCATTTT
TRBV6-1	-	-	TRBJ2-4	CASSEAPDQRAKNIQYF	TGTGCCAGCAGTGAAGCTCCGGACCAGCGGGCCAAAAACATTCAGTACTTC
TRBV4-2	TRBD1	-	TRBJ1-1	CASSQDVGGQGGFF	TGTGCCAGCAGCCAAGATGTTGGGGGACAGGGAGGTTTCTTT
TRBV6-1	TRBD2	-	TRBJ2-1	CASSGAAGGLGNEQFF	TGTGCCAGCAGTGGCGCGGCGGGAGGGCTGGGCAATGAGCAGTTCTTC
TRBV9	TRBD2	-	TRBJ2-7	CASSVGLAGVQARYEQYF	TGTGCCAGCAGCGTAGGACTAGCGGGGGTACAGGCCCGCTACGAGCAGTACTTC
TRBV19	TRBD1	-	TRBJ2-7	CASSSPGTGDTYEQYF	TGTGCCAGTAGTTCCCCCGGGACAGGGGACACCTACGAGCAGTACTTC
TRBV5-8	TRBD1	few	TRBJ1-2	CASSPGTDNYGYTF	TGTGCCAGCAGCCCAGGGACAGACAACTATGGCTACACCTTC
TRBV7-9	-	-	TRBJ2-7	CASSLAGGNSYEQYF	TGTGCCAGCAGCTTAGCCGGCGGAAACTCCTACGAGCAGTACTTC
TRBV6-1	-	-	TRBJ2-3	CASSGPGITDTQYF	TGTGCCAGCAGTGGCCCAGGGATCACAGATACGCAGTATTTT
TRBV2	-	-	TRBJ2-5	CASTRSDQETQYF	TGTGCCAGCACAAGATCAGACCAAGAGACCCAGTACTTC
TRBV10-2	-	-	TRBJ2-6	CASKEANVGANVLTF	TGCGCCAGCAAGGAGGCCAATGTAGGGGCCAACGTCCTGACTTTC
TRBV7-3	TRBD2	-	TRBJ2-5	CASASGGATETQYF	TGTGCCAGCGCCAGCGGGGGGGCAACGGAGACCCAGTACTTC
TRBV5-1	TRBD1	-	TRBJ2-1	CASSARTGGWSPIYNEQFF	TGCGCCAGCAGCGCCCGGACAGGGGGCTGGTCCCCGATTTACAATGAGCAGTTCTTC
TRBV9	TRBD2	-	TRBJ2-7	CASSVLAGVDDEQYF	TGTGCCAGCAGCGTATTAGCGGGAGTAGACGACGAGCAGTACTTC
TRBV10-1	TRBD2	-	TRBJ2-1	CASSEGTSGSWNEQFF	TGCGCCAGCAGTGAGGGGACTAGCGGGAGTTGGAATGAGCAGTTCTTC
TRBV4-1	-	-	TRBJ1-4	CASSQESVATNEKLFF	TGCGCCAGCAGCCAAGAGTCAGTTGCAACTAATGAAAAACTGTTTTTT
TRBV25-1	-	-	TRBJ2-3	CASSDFTKQADTQYF	TGTGCCAGCAGTGATTTTACCAAGCAGGCAGATACGCAGTATTTT
TRBV27	-	-	TRBJ1-3	CASSGGGNTIYF	TGTGCCAGCAGCGGCGGAGGAAACACCATATATTTT
TRBV18	-	-	TRBJ2-7	CASSPQGLEQYF	TGTGCCAGCTCACCACAGGGACTCGAGCAGTACTTC
TRBV28	TRBD2	-	TRBJ2-7	CASSPSGRHSYEQYF	TGTGCCAGCAGCCCAAGCGGGAGGCACTCCTACGAGCAGTACTTC
TRBV6-6	TRBD1	-	TRBJ2-7	CASRPGTGSVPEQYF	TGTGCCAGCAGACCTGGGACAGGGTCGGTCCCCGAGCAGTACTTC
TRBV6-5	-	-	TRBJ2-3	CASSYSAGKPDTQYF	TGTGCCAGCAGTTACTCTGCAGGGAAGCCAGATACGCAGTATTTT
TRBV19	TRBD1	-	TRBJ1-1	CASSIDGQVVMNTEAFF	TGTGCCAGTAGTATAGATGGACAGGTCGTCATGAACACTGAAGCTTTCTTT
TRBV1	-	-	TRBJ2-6	CTSSQEGHFKSSGANVLTF	TGCACCAGCAGCCAAGAGGGACATTTTAAGAGCTCTGGGGCCAACGTCCTGACTTTC
TRBV5-1	TRBD2	-	TRBJ2-1	CASTSGGSGNEQFF	TGCGCCAGTACTAGCGGGGGGAGTGGAAATGAGCAGTTCTTC
TRBV28	TRBD1	-	TRBJ2-7	CASSLDRGWYEQYF	TGTGCCAGCAGTTTAGACAGGGGGTGGTACGAGCAGTACTTC
TRBV12-2	-	-	TRBJ1-5	CASRLANEGGNQPQHF	TGTGCAAGTCGCTTAGCCAACGAGGGGGGGAATCAGCCCCAGCATTTT
TRBV10-1	-	once	TRBJ2-7	CASSESTMYEQYF	TGCGCCAGCAGTGAGTCGACAATGTACGAGCAGTACTTC
TRBV11-1	-	-	TRBJ2-2	CASSLAGPGVAGELFF	TGTGCCAGCAGCTTAGCGGGACCAGGGGTGGCCGGGGAGCTGTTTTTT
TRBV2	-	-	TRBJ2-5	CASSRGAAQETQYF	TGTGCCAGCAGCCGCGGGGCGGCACAAGAGACCCAGTACTTC
TRBV11-3	TRBD1	-	TRBJ2-6	CASSYTGVNRPGANVLTF	TGTGCCAGCAGCTACACAGGGGTCAATCGCCCTGGGGCCAACGTCCTGACTTTC
TRBV6-4	TRBD1	-	TRBJ2-2	CASSDTDRAGELFF	TGTGCCAGCAGTGACACAGACAGGGCGGGGGAGCTGTTTTTT
TRBV19	TRBD1	-	TRBJ2-7	CASSIVGTGPYEQYF	TGTGCCAGTAGTATAGTGGGGACAGGGCCGTACGAGCAGTACTTC
TRBV6-5	-	-	TRBJ2-7	CASSPLDRPYEQYF	TGTGCCAGCAGTCCACTAGACAGGCCCTACGAGCAGTACTTC
TRBV11-3	-	-	TRBJ2-3	CASSLGEGGTSTDTQYF	TGTGCCAGCAGCTTAGGAGAAGGAGGTACTAGCACAGATACGCAGTATTTT
TRBV5-1	-	once	TRBJ2-6	CASSPGYSSGANVLTF	TGCGCCAGCAGCCCCGGTTACAGCTCTGGGGCCAACGTCCTGACTTTC
TRBV7-9	-	-	TRBJ2-3	CASSRAGTDTQYF	TGTGCCAGCAGTAGAGCGGGCACAGATACGCAGTATTTT
TRBV19	TRBD2	-	TRBJ2-1	CASRTTSGEGNEQFF	TGTGCCAGTAGGACAACTAGCGGGGAAGGAAATGAGCAGTTCTTC
TRBV30	TRBD2	-	TRBJ2-5	CAWSDKKAGQETQYF	TGTGCCTGGAGTGACAAAAAAGCGGGGCAAGAGACCCAGTACTTC
TRBV30	-	-	TRBJ2-3	CAWRSLPGLTGPDTQYF	TGTGCCTGGAGGAGCCTTCCGGGACTGACGGGCCCAGATACGCAGTATTTT
TRBV6-6	TRBD1	-	TRBJ2-7	CASSQRTGVYEQYF	TGTGCCAGCAGTCAACGGACAGGGGTGTACGAGCAGTACTTC
TRBV5-1	-	few	TRBJ1-4	CASSLAPGVEKLFF	TGCGCCAGCAGCTTGGCCCCGGGGGTCGAAAAACTGTTTTTT
TRBV11-2	-	-	TRBJ2-7	CASSLDRANEQYF	TGTGCCAGCAGCTTAGACAGGGCGAACGAGCAGTACTTC
TRBV2	TRBD1	-	TRBJ1-4	CASSTKRTGFNEKLFF	TGTGCCAGCAGCACCAAAAGGACAGGGTTTAATGAAAAACTGTTTTTT
TRBV2	-	-	TRBJ2-7	CASNRDGEQYF	TGTGCCAGCAACAGGGATGGTGAGCAGTACTTC
TRBV9	TRBD2	-	TRBJ2-3	CASSGGLTGGLDTQYF	TGTGCCAGCAGCGGGGGACTAACCGGTGGTTTAGATACGCAGTATTTT
TRBV6-1	-	-	TRBJ2-3	CASSAPSTDTQYF	TGTGCCAGCAGTGCTCCGAGCACAGATACGCAGTATTTT
TRBV5-4	TRBD1	-	TRBJ1-2	CASSGTGTGELDTF	TGTGCCAGCAGCGGAACCGGGACAGGAGAGCTGGACACCTTC
TRBV7-9	-	-	TRBJ2-7	CASSLEQGPYEQYF	TGTGCCAGCAGCTTAGAACAGGGCCCCTACGAGCAGTACTTC
TRBV28	-	few	TRBJ2-7	CASSPHSDKREQYF	TGTGCCAGCAGTCCTCATAGCGACAAGCGGGAGCAGTACTTC
TRBV6-1	-	-	TRBJ1-6	CASSDPRAYNSPLHF	TGTGCCAGCAGTGATCCTCGGGCCTATAATTCACCCCTCCACTTT
TRBV2	-	-	TRBJ1-5	CASRAGTLSNQPQHF	TGTGCCAGCAGGGCCGGGACACTTAGCAATCAGCCCCAGCATTTT